This is a list of T cell receptor beta chains from one sample in a study of blood T cell repertoires in COVID-19. Here immunoSEQ multiplex PCR was the method, and the copy in TCRdb shows in-frame clones only, minus some. The data contain roughly 240,000 clones, approximately 88% of them singletons. Sequencing input: PBMCs or T cells enriched from blood (not recorded which). Receptor source: a woman between 35 and 50 years old with acute COVID-19. The CDR3 runs from the conserved cysteine through the conserved F or W. The order of the fields is V gene, clone size, CDR3 protein. The size field is filled for only some rows; it gives once, few, many or a size class.

>TRBV5-4|.
CASSLAGGETQYF
>TRBV19|few
CASSTQGSANSPLHF
>TRBV4-2|.
CASSQVSENGYTF
>TRBV24-1|.
CATSGAQAQDTQYF
>TRBV9|.
CASSVGGVNSNQPQHF
>TRBV5-1|.
CASRNSGNTEAFF
>TRBV3-1/TRBV3-2|once
CASSYGTGAYNEQFF
>TRBV18|.
CASSEEGYGYTF
>TRBV2|.
CASSERDFSTDTQYF
>TRBV18|.
CASSPSGGPNYGYTF
>TRBV6-2/TRBV6-3|.
CASSLTFIYTEAFF
>TRBV27|.
CASSLMGLSTDTQYF
>TRBV5-1|.
CASSLGQGAGGYTF
>TRBV4-1|.
CASSQEEHNSPLHF
>TRBV27|.
CASSPRAGSYYGYTF
>TRBV9|.
CASSSQQGARKDEQFF
>TRBV6-2/TRBV6-3|few
CASSYDGVTGELFF
>TRBV25-1|.
CASSEGLIGQFF
>TRBV7-2|.
CASSLGRPFNQPQHF
>TRBV14|.
CASSQQRTGSAEAFF
>TRBV24-1|.
CATSEWMVGPTSEFTDTQYF
>TRBV5-6|.
CASSFEGEDTF
>TRBV6-5|.
CASSYRQGRNSPLHF
>TRBV11-3|once
CASSLDLNTEAFF
>TRBV5-6|.
CASSFYSLAKNIQYF
>TRBV6-6|.
CASSYGQGSSYNEQFF
>TRBV27|.
CASSSMEAPDTQYF
>TRBV6-5|.
CASSWGDRQETQYF
>TRBV7-2|once
CASSNARGTVNTGELFF
>TRBV5-1|.
CASSLADMAGDEQFF
>TRBV5-1|.
CASSLDRGASLEQYF
>TRBV9|.
CASSGRGQASGRTGANVLTF
>TRBV7-2|.
CASSFSSGRDTGELFF
>TRBV5-4|.
CASSSAGTNTGELFF
>TRBV9|.
CASSVGLAGAPEQFF
>TRBV6-5|.
CASTTGTSGGYTF
>TRBV19|.
CASSKGASSNQPQHF
>TRBV9|.
CASSVGDTGTDTQYF
>TRBV10-2|.
CASRWDGGIWDEQFF
>TRBV5-1|.
CASSLGDRMNTEAFF
>TRBV4-1|.
CASSQASGGLNQPQHF
>TRBV12-3/TRBV12-4|.
CASSRLEDYGYTF
>TRBV6-5|.
CASSYDGGGGYTF
>TRBV10-2|.
CASSSGAALFEQYF
>TRBV6-5|.
CASTTGSGEQYF
>TRBV2|once
CASRPGQGYNEQFF
>TRBV29-1|few
CSGQTTDTQYF
>TRBV11-2|.
CASSFRTGEQFF
>TRBV19|once
CASSPRTGGVTGELFF
>TRBV19|.
CASSAASWSSNQPQHF
>TRBV5-4|.
CASSSGQGSSPLHF
>TRBV6-4|.
CASSSGGGLGYTF